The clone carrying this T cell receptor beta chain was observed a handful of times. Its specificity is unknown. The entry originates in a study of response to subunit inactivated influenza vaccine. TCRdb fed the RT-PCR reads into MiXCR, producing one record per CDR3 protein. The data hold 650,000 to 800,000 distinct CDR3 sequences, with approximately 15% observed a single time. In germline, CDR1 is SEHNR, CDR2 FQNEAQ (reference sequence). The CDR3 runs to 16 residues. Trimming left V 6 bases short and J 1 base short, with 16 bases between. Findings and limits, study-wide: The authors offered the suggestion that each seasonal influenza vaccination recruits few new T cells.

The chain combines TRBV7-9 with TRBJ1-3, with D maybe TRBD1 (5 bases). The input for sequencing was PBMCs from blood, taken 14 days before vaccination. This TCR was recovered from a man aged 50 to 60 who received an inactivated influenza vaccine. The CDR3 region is CASRDRDGSSGNTIYF. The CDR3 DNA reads TGTGCCAGCAGGGACCGGGACGGGTCTTCTGGAAACACCATATATTTT.